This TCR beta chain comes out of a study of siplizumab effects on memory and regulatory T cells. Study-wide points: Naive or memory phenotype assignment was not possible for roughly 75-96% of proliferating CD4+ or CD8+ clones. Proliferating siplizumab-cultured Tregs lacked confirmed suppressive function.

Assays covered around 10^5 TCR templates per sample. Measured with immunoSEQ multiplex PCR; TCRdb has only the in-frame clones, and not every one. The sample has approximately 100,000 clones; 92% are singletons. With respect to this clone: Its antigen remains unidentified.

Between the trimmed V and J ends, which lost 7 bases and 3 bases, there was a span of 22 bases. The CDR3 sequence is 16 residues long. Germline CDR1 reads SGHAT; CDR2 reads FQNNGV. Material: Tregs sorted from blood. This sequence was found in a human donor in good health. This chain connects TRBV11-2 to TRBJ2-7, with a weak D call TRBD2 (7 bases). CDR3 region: CASNGEGGRWDYEQYF. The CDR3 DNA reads TGTGCCAGCAACGGGGAGGGGGGCAGGTGGGACTACGAGCAGTACTTC. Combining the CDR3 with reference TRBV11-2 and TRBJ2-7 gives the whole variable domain EAGVAQSPRYKIIEKRQSVAFWCNPISGHATLYWYQQILGQGPKLLIQFQNNGVVDDSQLPKDRFSAERLKGVDSTLKIQPAKLEDSAVYLCASNGEGGRWDYEQYFGPGTRLTVT.